One sample yielded the 23 T cell receptor beta chains listed below, sequenced in a study of OX40 agonist ivuxolimab in advanced cancers. Profiled with immunoSEQ multiplex PCR; TCRdb holds only in-frame clones, not every one. Among tens of thousands of clones, 80% were seen once, and the ten largest hold around 4.6%. The material was CD4+ or CD8+ T cells sorted from blood, obtained in a trial of the OX40 agonist ivuxolimab. Source of these receptors: an adult with an advanced solid tumor such as melanoma, head and neck, liver or kidney cancer.

The gene calls are TRBV5-1 and TRBJ1-5; 8 nucleotides match TRBD1. Unmatched junction bases numbered 0, after V lost 0 bases and J lost 4 bases. The CDR3 length is 14 residues. CDR1 and CDR2 from the germline V gene are SGHRS and YFSETQ. The CDR3 bases are TGCGCCAGCAGCTTGGACAGGGGGAATCAGCCCCAGCATTTT. It codes for CASSLDRGNQPQHF.

The sample holds a few counts of this clone. This chain connects TRBV19 to TRBJ2-1; 8 nucleotides align to TRBD2. The CDR3 runs to 15 residues. J gave up 5 bases and V 4 bases, and 7 bases lay outside the gene matches. Germline loops: CDR1 LNHDA, CDR2 SQIVND (reference sequence). The CDR3 loop is CASSTRTSFNNEQFF. The CDR3, as DNA: TGTGCCAGTAGTACCCGGACTAGCTTCAACAATGAGCAGTTCTTC. The full variable domain, its missing parts supplied by reference TRBV19 and TRBJ2-1, is DGGITQSPKYLFRKEGQNVTLSCEQNLNHDAMYWYRQDPGQGLRLIYYSQIVNDFQKGDIAEGYSVSREKKESFPLTVTSAQKNPTAFYLCASSTRTSFNNEQFFGPGTRLTVL.

This clone was picked up one time. The chain has TRBV5-8 and TRBJ1-4; 8 nucleotides align to TRBD1. Per the germline V gene, CDR1 is SGHTS and CDR2 is YDEGEE. The CDR3 runs 15 residues. The V gene end was trimmed by 3 bases and the J gene end by 7 bases; junction bases not matched to a gene: 8. The CDR3, as DNA: TGTGCCAGCAGCTGGGGGACAGGAGAAAGTGAAAAACTGTTTTTT. It specifies CASSWGTGESEKLFF.

J is TRBJ1-6 and V is TRBV5-5; no reliable D call. This CDR3 is 14 amino acids long. Trimming pared 2 bases from V and 11 bases from J, leaving 14 bases between. Germline CDR1 reads SGHKS; CDR2 reads YYEKEE (reference sequence). The CDR3 DNA sequence: TGTGCCAGCAGCTTTATTTCCGGGGAGACACCCCTCCACTTT. This translates into CASSFISGETPLHF. Full variable domain (outside the CDR3, taken from reference TRBV5-5 and TRBJ1-6): DAGVTQSPTHLIKTRGQQVTLRCSPISGHKSVSWYQQVLGQGPQFIFQYYEKEERGRGNFPDRFSARQFPNYSSELNVNALLLGDSALYLCASSFISGETPLHFGNGTRLTVT.

The genes are TRBV5-1 and TRBJ1-1; 7 nucleotides agree with TRBD1. V lost 4 bases, J lost 3 bases, and 15 bases stayed unmatched. Per germline, CDR1 SGHRS and CDR2 YFSETQ. The CDR3 has 17 residues. CDR3 bases: TGCGCCAGCAGCAGGGGGGGACAGACCCCCCGGGACACTGAAGCTTTCTTT. Its protein product is CASSRGGQTPRDTEAFF. Filled out from reference TRBV5-1 and TRBJ1-1, the complete variable domain reads KAGVTQTPRYLIKTRGQQVTLSCSPISGHRSVSWYQQTPGQGLQFLFEYFSETQRNKGNFPGRFSGRQFSNSRSEMNVSTLELGDSALYLCASSRGGQTPRDTEAFFGQGTRLTVV.

As concerns this clone: The junction shows a germline mismatch at one end, possibly a read error. The chain carries TRBV27 and TRBJ2-7; TRBD1 matches 8 bases. CDR3 size: 15 residues. The germline V gene encodes CDR1 MNHEY and CDR2 SMNVEV (reference sequence). The DNA of the CDR3 is TGTGCCAGCAGTTCCTTGGACAGGGCCTCCAACGAGCAGTACTTC. Residues: CASSSLDRASNEQYF.

The V and J genes are TRBV7-9 and TRBJ2-4; D is unresolved. Germline assignment: CDR1 SEHNR and CDR2 FQNEAQ (reference sequence). The CDR3 length is 16 residues. Trimming took off 5 bases at V and 0 bases at J, with 14 bases between the two ends. CDR3 in DNA: TGTGCCAGCAGCCACCCGACGGACCTAGCCAAAAACATTCAGTACTTC. Translating it yields CASSHPTDLAKNIQYF.

The chain uses TRBV28 and TRBJ2-5; a possible D gene is TRBD2 (5 bases). The DNA matches TRBJ2-7 better at its end, which makes the J call doubtful. Germline loops: CDR1 MDHEN, CDR2 SYDVKM. CDR3 length: 14 residues. DNA of the CDR3: TGTGCCAGCAGTCTTACTAGAGTAACGTCCGAGCAGTACTTC. This codes for CASSLTRVTSEQYF.

The chain has TRBV5-4 and TRBJ2-1; the match to TRBD2 covers 10 bases. Germline-derived CDR1 and CDR2 are SGHNT and YYREEE (reference sequence). V lost 0 bases and J lost 3; bases outside the gene matches: 3. The CDR3 has 16 amino acids. Here the CDR3 reads CASSLGPSGSYNEQFF. The CDR3 DNA sequence: TGTGCCAGCAGCTTGGGACCTAGCGGGAGCTACAATGAGCAGTTCTTC.

The rearrangement links TRBV2 to TRBJ1-4; possibly TRBD1 for D (5 bases). V was clipped by 5 bases and J by 3 bases, with 7 bases between them. The CDR3 is made up of 13 amino acids. Germline V CDR1 and CDR2: SNHLY, FYNNEI. The DNA for the CDR3 is TGTGCCAGCAGTCGGACATCTAATGAAAAACTGTTTTTT. Its translation: CASSRTSNEKLFF.

The genes are TRBV11-2 and TRBJ2-6; no clear D. The V and J ends lost 1 base and 2 bases respectively, with 6 bases between them. The length of the CDR3 is 15 residues. Germline-derived CDR1 and CDR2 are SGHAT and FQNNGV. CDR3 amino acids: CASSLGVPGANVLTF. CDR3 nucleotide sequence: TGTGCCAGCAGCTTAGGAGTGCCTGGGGCCAACGTCCTGACTTTC. Full variable domain (missing parts from reference TRBV11-2 and TRBJ2-6): EAGVAQSPRYKIIEKRQSVAFWCNPISGHATLYWYQQILGQGPKLLIQFQNNGVVDDSQLPKDRFSAERLKGVDSTLKIQPAKLEDSAVYLCASSLGVPGANVLTFGAGSRLTVL.

The chain is built from TRBV5-1 and TRBJ2-6, with a possible D match to TRBD2 (5 bases). Germline-derived CDR1 and CDR2 are SGHRS and YFSETQ. Deletions cut 4 bases from V and 3 bases from J, with 11 bases between. The CDR3 is 15 amino acids. CDR3 loop: CASSPQGSGANVLTF. The CDR3 bases are TGCGCCAGCAGCCCCCAAGGGAGTGGGGCCAACGTCCTGACTTTC.

The chain uses TRBV19 and TRBJ1-1; 7 bases are a match to TRBD1. Trimming at V came to 6 bases and at J to 5 bases, leaving 21 bases not matched to a gene. Germline V gives CDR1 LNHDA, CDR2 SQIVND (reference sequence). The CDR3 contains 18 residues. As DNA, the CDR3 is TGTGCCAGTAGCCCAGCCGGAGGGGGCGTAAGTACGAGGACTGAAGCTTTCTTT. Translating gives CASSPAGGGVSTRTEAFF.

The V gene is TRBV27, the J gene TRBJ1-5, with D possibly matching TRBD1 (5 bases). Trimming cost V 6 bases and J 4 bases, with 13 bases left between them. There are 14 residues in the CDR3. Per germline, CDR1 MNHEY and CDR2 SMNVEV (reference sequence). The CDR3 reads CASRGPLGNQPQHF. Here the CDR3 DNA reads TGTGCCAGCAGGGGACCTCTAGGGAATCAGCCCCAGCATTTT.

This clone was found many times. The chain joins TRBV27 to TRBJ2-3; D uncertain. V was pared by 0 bases and J by 4 bases, with 11 bases between. From germline, CDR1 is MNHEY and CDR2 SMNVEV (reference sequence). The CDR3 has 15 residues. The CDR3, as DNA: TGTGCCAGCAGTTTATCTCCCGCGGTCCCAGATACGCAGTATTTT. Translating gives CASSLSPAVPDTQYF.

The chain links TRBV6-6 to TRBJ2-5; 7 bases agree with TRBD1. Germline CDR1 is MNHNY and CDR2 is SVGAGI (reference sequence). The CDR3 extends over 14 amino acids. Germline trimming cut 2 bases from V and 5 bases from J; bases unmatched to any gene: 5. In nucleotides, the CDR3 is TGTGCCAGCAGTTACCTAGGGGGCAGGGAGACCCAGTACTTC. Protein sequence: CASSYLGGRETQYF.

This chain connects TRBV11-2 to TRBJ1-5, with TRBD1 matching over 12 bases. This CDR3 has 17 residues. Germline V gene data show CDR1 as SGHAT and CDR2 as FQNNGV. J gave up 2 bases and V 3 bases, and 5 bases lay outside the gene matches. The CDR3 region is CASSLGQGAWGNQPQHF. In DNA, the CDR3 is TGTGCCAGCAGCTTGGGACAGGGGGCATGGGGCAATCAGCCCCAGCATTTT.

The chain is built from TRBV19 and TRBJ1-2; no reliable D call. Trimming left V 3 bases short and J 0 bases short, with 8 bases between. This CDR3 contains 14 residues. The germline V gene encodes CDR1 LNHDA and CDR2 SQIVND (reference sequence). The CDR3 nucleotides read TGTGCCAGTAGTATGCGGTCCACTAACTATGGCTACACCTTC. It is translated as CASSMRSTNYGYTF.

The J gene is TRBJ1-6, the V gene TRBV6-5, with 7 positions matching TRBD1. V gave up 6 bases and J gave up 10 bases; unmatched junction bases: 12. Looked up from germline, CDR1 is MNHEY and CDR2 is SVGAGI. The CDR3 covers 15 residues. As DNA, the CDR3 is TGTGCCAGCAGCCTTCGGCAGGGGGTAAAGTCACCCCTCCACTTT. Its protein is CASSLRQGVKSPLHF.

The chain employs TRBV5-4 and TRBJ1-5; 8 positions agree with TRBD1. V trimming: 3 bases; J trimming: 3 bases; junction bases outside the gene matches: 5. The V gene's germline CDR1 is SGHNT and CDR2 YYREEE (reference sequence). This CDR3 has 15 residues. The CDR3 DNA sequence: TGTGCCAGCAGCTCTGGACAGGGATTCAATCAGCCCCAGCATTTT. This codes for CASSSGQGFNQPQHF. Together with reference TRBV5-4 and TRBJ1-5, the CDR3 gives the full variable domain: ETGVTQSPTHLIKTRGQQVTLRCSSQSGHNTVSWYQQALGQGPQFIFQYYREEENGRGNFPPRFSGLQFPNYSSELNVNALELDDSALYLCASSSGQGFNQPQHFGDGTRLSIL.

The J gene is TRBJ2-5, the V gene TRBV9; 9 bases match TRBD2. CDR1 is SGDLS and CDR2 is YYNGEE in the germline V gene. The CDR3 loop spans 16 amino acids. V shed 0 bases and J 5 bases; nucleotides not matched to a gene: 8. The CDR3 DNA is TGTGCCAGCAGCGTAGGAAGAGGCGGGGGGGCCGAGACCCAGTACTTC. Translation gives CASSVGRGGGAETQYF.

The chain is built from TRBV5-1 and TRBJ1-2; TRBD1 matches 9 bases. The CDR3 sequence is 18 residues long. Germline trimming cut 0 bases from V and 4 bases from J; bases unmatched to any gene: 13. Germline-derived CDR1 and CDR2 are SGHRS and YFSETQ. The CDR3 DNA is TGCGCCAGCAGCTTGGTGGAGGGTTTAGGGGACAGGGTCTATGGCTACACCTTC. Residues: CASSLVEGLGDRVYGYTF.

This clone was picked up a small number of times. Other DNA sequences within the sample encode an identical CDR3. The gene calls are TRBV2 and TRBJ2-5, with a possible D match to TRBD2 (6 bases). Germline V gene lookup returns CDR1 SNHLY and CDR2 FYNNEI. CDR3 length: 13 amino acids. With 3 bases removed from V and 4 bases from J, the gap between germline ends came to 9 bases. This chain's CDR3 is CASSEGSGETQYF. The CDR3 DNA reads TGTGCCAGCAGTGAGGGTAGCGGAGAGACCCAGTACTTC.